These T cell receptor beta chains were read from a single sample in a study of cytotoxic CD8 clonotypes in ibrutinib-treated CLL. Libraries were prepared by immunoSEQ multiplex PCR; TCRdb keeps only in-frame clonotypes and omits some of them. The sample shows about 50,000 clones, 53% of them seen only once. The starting material was PBMCs, obtained after 12 months of ibrutinib treatment. These receptor sequences come from a human donor with chronic lymphocytic leukemia. Each CDR3 is given with its conserved first and last residue. The D gene is left open where the match is weak. The listing skips clone size in some rows; elsewhere it reads once, few, many or a size class.

v_call	clone_size	j_call	d_call	cdr3_nt	cdr3_aa
TRBV5-1	.	TRBJ2-7	TRBD1	TGCGCCACCTCTCCTGGGACAGGACCACTCTACGAGCAGTACTTC	CATSPGTGPLYEQYF
TRBV10-3	.	TRBJ2-1	TRBD2	TGTGCCATCAGTTCCGGGACTAGCGGGAGGAGCTCCTACAATGAGCAGTTCTTC	CAISSGTSGRSSYNEQFF
TRBV18	.	TRBJ2-7	.	TGTGCCAGCTCACCACTAGGCGGGACCACCTACGAGCAGTACTTC	CASSPLGGTTYEQYF
TRBV5-1	few	TRBJ1-1	.	TGCGCCAGCAGCTTGGAACAGGCCTCTTACCCTGAAGCTTTCTTT	CASSLEQASYPEAFF
TRBV10-3	.	TRBJ1-5	.	TGTGCCATCAGTGAAAGGGCTGATAGCAATCAGCCCCAGCATTTT	CAISERADSNQPQHF
TRBV5-8	few	TRBJ2-7	.	TGTGCCAGCAGCTTGGATGGCCAACTTTATGAGCAGTACTTC	CASSLDGQLYEQYF
TRBV5-1	.	TRBJ1-4	.	TGCGCCAGCAGCTTGGTTGCGGGGGCTAATGAAAAACTGTTTTTT	CASSLVAGANEKLFF
TRBV27	.	TRBJ2-7	.	TGTGCCAGCAGTTTATCCCTCGGGGCCAATCACTACGAGCAGTACTTC	CASSLSLGANHYEQYF
TRBV28	.	TRBJ1-5	.	TGTGCCAGCAGTTTCAGGGCCTCTCGGGGGAGTCAGCCCCAGCATTTT	CASSFRASRGSQPQHF
TRBV19	many	TRBJ2-7	.	TGTGCCAGTAGTATAGGGGGTAACGAGCAGTACTTC	CASSIGGNEQYF
TRBV11-2	few	TRBJ1-2	.	TGTGCCAGCAGCTTAGATCCAGGGGCTAACTATGGCTACACCTTC	CASSLDPGANYGYTF
TRBV5-8	.	TRBJ2-3	.	TGTGCCAGCAGCTTAGGGGGGAGCCCCGGGGCAGATACGCAGTATTTT	CASSLGGSPGADTQYF
TRBV21-1	few	TRBJ2-7	.	TGTGCCAGCAGCAAAGCCCAGGTTACTAGCGGGAGATTCTACGAGCAGTACTTC	CASSKAQVTSGRFYEQYF
TRBV19	.	TRBJ2-7	TRBD1	TGTGCCAGTAGTGAACAGGGGGTAGGCGAGCAGTACTTC	CASSEQGVGEQYF
TRBV7-9	.	TRBJ2-2	.	TGTGCCAGAAGAAGTGGCAGGGGCCTCAACACCGGGGAGCTGTTTTTT	CARRSGRGLNTGELFF
TRBV29-1	.	TRBJ2-7	TRBD2	TGCAGCGTTGAAGGGAAGCGGGGTGTATCCTACGAGCAGTACTTC	CSVEGKRGVSYEQYF
TRBV6-4	.	TRBJ1-6	.	TGTGCCAGCAGTGACTCAAGGGGTGGAAATTCACCCCTCCACTTT	CASSDSRGGNSPLHF